This passage covers 29 T cell receptor beta chains from one sample sequenced in a study of blood T cell repertoires in COVID-19. Measured with immunoSEQ multiplex PCR; TCRdb has only the in-frame clones, and not every one. The profile covers roughly 60,000 clones, with more than 65% appearing a single time and less than 30% taken by the ten largest. The material sequenced was peripheral blood. Receptors originate from a human donor in a cohort sampled during active COVID-19.

The chain links TRBV18 to TRBJ2-3; tentative D call: TRBD1 (5 bases). The V gene's germline CDR1 is KGHSH and CDR2 LQKENI. The CDR3 loop spans 15 amino acids. V was clipped by 3 bases and J by 2 bases, with 12 bases between them. CDR3: CASSPETVFTDTQYF. CDR3 sequence (DNA): TGTGCCAGCTCACCGGAGACAGTTTTCACAGATACGCAGTATTTT.

The V and J genes are TRBV5-1 and TRBJ2-2; D not resolved. This CDR3 has 17 amino acids. Germline V lookup: CDR1 SGHRS, CDR2 YFSETQ. Trimming removed 0 bases at V and 5 bases at J, with 17 bases between. Written as DNA, the CDR3 is TGCGCCAGCAGCTTGGGACTGGATAGAAAAGGAACCGGGGAGCTGTTTTTT. Translated, it gives CASSLGLDRKGTGELFF.

The V and J genes are TRBV5-6 and TRBJ1-2, with D unresolved. This CDR3 comprises 13 residues. V was cut by 4 bases and J by 7 bases, with 14 bases left in between. Germline V gene data show CDR1 as SGHDT and CDR2 as YYEEEE. Written as DNA, the CDR3 is TGTGCCAGCAGCCCCCTGGCCCTAGGTGGCTACACCTTC. Residues: CASSPLALGGYTF.

V gene TRBV2 combines with J gene TRBJ2-1; D not certain. The germline V gene has CDR1 SNHLY and CDR2 FYNNEI. The CDR3 covers 13 residues. V lost 4 bases and J 7 bases, leaving 11 bases between the germline ends. The CDR3 is CASSAGRLNEQFF. CDR3 nucleotide sequence: TGTGCCAGCAGTGCAGGCAGGCTGAATGAGCAGTTCTTC.

This chain joins TRBV28 and TRBJ1-4; 7 bases align to TRBD1. The germline CDR1 and CDR2 sequences are MDHEN and SYDVKM. The CDR3 spans 13 residues. V dropped 8 bases and J dropped 8; count of bases not matched to a gene: 8. CDR3 sequence (DNA): TGTGCCAGCCGATTAGGGGGCTACGAAAAACTGTTTTTT. This encodes CASRLGGYEKLFF.

The CDR3 DNA sequence: TGTGCCTGGAGTGCTGCGGGGGGGGGCACAGATACGCAGTATTTT. Encoded protein: CAWSAAGGGTDTQYF. The rearrangement links TRBV30 to TRBJ2-3; 9 bases agree with TRBD2. The V gene end was trimmed by 1 base and the J gene end by 1 base; junction bases not matched to a gene: 3. The CDR3 covers 15 residues. CDR1 is GTSNPN, CDR2 SVGIG, per germline (reference sequence).

This chain links TRBV10-3 with TRBJ2-5, with D possibly TRBD1 on 6 matching bases. Germline CDR1 is ENHRY and CDR2 is SYGVKD. V shed 6 bases and J shed 4 bases, with 12 bases lying between them. The CDR3 totals 13 residues. The CDR3 DNA sequence: TGTGCCATCAGGGGGGACAACGGAGAGACCCAGTACTTC. It codes for CAIRGDNGETQYF.

This clone was seen only once. The chain carries TRBV18 and TRBJ1-3, with D uncertain. There are 17 residues in the CDR3. Trimming took off 2 bases at V and 0 bases at J, with 14 bases between the two ends. The germline gives CDR1 KGHSH, CDR2 LQKENI. CDR3 loop: CASSPYLDNLSGNTIYF. In DNA, the CDR3 is TGTGCCAGCTCACCATACCTCGACAACCTCTCTGGAAACACCATATATTTT.

This sequence joins TRBV7-9 and TRBJ2-1, with TRBD1 matching over 7 bases. The CDR3 consists of 16 residues. Germline values: CDR1 SEHNR, CDR2 FQNEAQ (reference sequence). The V and J ends lost 2 bases and 1 base, in that order; junction bases with no gene match: 5. DNA of the CDR3: TGTGCCAGCAGCTTATACCCAGGGGGATCCTACAATGAGCAGTTCTTC. Translated: CASSLYPGGSYNEQFF. Drawing the rest from reference TRBV7-9 and TRBJ2-1, the complete variable domain is DTGVSQNPRHKITKRGQNVTFRCDPISEHNRLYWYRQTLGQGPEFLTYFQNEAQLEKSRLLSDRFSAERPKGSFSTLEIQRTEQGDSAMYLCASSLYPGGSYNEQFFGPGTRLTVL.

In the case of this clone: The junction departs from germline at one end; a sequencing error may be responsible. The rearrangement uses TRBV5-5 and TRBJ2-3; 9 nucleotides align to TRBD2. The germline gives CDR1 SGHKS, CDR2 YYEKEE (reference sequence). The CDR3 covers 14 residues. As DNA, the CDR3 is TGTGCCAGCAGCTTATCGGGACTAGCCCGAGCCTCCACCTTT. Its protein product is CASSLSGLARASTF.

The V gene is TRBV29-1, the J gene TRBJ2-2; 7 bases line up with TRBD2. This CDR3 has 14 amino acids. Germline trimming cut 7 bases from V and 5 bases from J; bases unmatched to any gene: 10. The germline CDR1 and CDR2 sequences are SQVTM and ANQGSEA. DNA of the CDR3: TGCAGCGCCGGACTAGATTCCGGGACCGGGGAGCTGTTTTTT. As protein: CSAGLDSGTGELFF.

This chain connects TRBV28 to TRBJ1-1; D unclear. Germline V gene data show CDR1 as MDHEN and CDR2 as SYDVKM. The CDR3 is 14 amino acids. V lost 5 bases and J 4 bases, leaving 14 bases between the germline ends. CDR3 sequence reads: CASSVRVLITEAFF. In DNA form, the CDR3 reads TGTGCCAGCAGTGTCCGGGTCCTCATCACTGAAGCTTTCTTT.

The rearrangement joins TRBV7-9 to TRBJ2-5; possibly TRBD1 for D (6 bases). The CDR3 covers 12 residues. Germline assignment: CDR1 SEHNR and CDR2 FQNEAQ (reference sequence). The CDR3 nucleotides are TGTGCTACAGGGAAAGTAAGAGAGACCCAGTACTTC. Amino acid sequence: CATGKVRETQYF.

This clone has at least ten counts. The chain joins TRBV2 to TRBJ2-1; 7 nucleotides line up with TRBD2. The CDR3 sequence is 13 residues long. The germline gives CDR1 SNHLY, CDR2 FYNNEI. After removal of 4 bases from V and 7 bases from J, the junction contained 4 bases not matched to a gene. CDR3 sequence: CASSGQGGNEQFF. In DNA, the CDR3 is TGTGCCAGCAGTGGGCAGGGAGGGAATGAGCAGTTCTTC.

V gene TRBV7-3 combines with J gene TRBJ2-1; 13 bases are a match to TRBD2. The CDR3 covers 16 residues. The germline gives CDR1 SGHTA, CDR2 FQGTGA. Germline trimming cut 5 bases from V and 7 bases from J; bases unmatched to any gene: 8. The CDR3 DNA is TGTGCCAGCAGCCCCGGGGGACTAGCGGGAATGAATGAGCAGTTCTTC. Translation: CASSPGGLAGMNEQFF. Variable domain in full (rest from reference TRBV7-3 and TRBJ2-1): GAGVSQTPSNKVTEKGKYVELRCDPISGHTALYWYRQSLGQGPEFLIYFQGTGAADDSGLPNDRFFAVRPEGSVSTLKIQRTERGDSAVYLCASSPGGLAGMNEQFFGPGTRLTVL.

The chain links TRBV5-1 to TRBJ2-5; a weak D match, TRBD1 (6 bases). CDR1 and CDR2 from the germline V gene are SGHRS and YFSETQ. V lost 4 bases and J lost 2, with 9 bases in between. The CDR3 runs 13 residues. CDR3 region: CASSVGQQETQYF. The CDR3 region has the DNA TGCGCCAGCAGCGTAGGACAGCAAGAGACCCAGTACTTC. The entire variable domain, with the rest obtained from reference TRBV5-1 and TRBJ2-5, is as follows: KAGVTQTPRYLIKTRGQQVTLSCSPISGHRSVSWYQQTPGQGLQFLFEYFSETQRNKGNFPGRFSGRQFSNSRSEMNVSTLELGDSALYLCASSVGQQETQYFGPGTRLLVL.

This clone was picked up one time. The rearrangement uses TRBV7-9 and TRBJ2-5, with D possibly TRBD1 on 6 matching bases. Germline CDR1 reads SEHNR; CDR2 reads FQNEAQ (reference sequence). Trimming removed 0 bases from V and 3 bases from J, with 8 bases in between. This CDR3 has 14 residues. The CDR3: CASSLAGGEETQYF. In DNA, the CDR3 is TGTGCCAGCAGCTTAGCAGGGGGAGAAGAGACCCAGTACTTC.

V is TRBV7-2 and J is TRBJ1-1; perhaps TRBD1 as D (5 bases). Germline CDR1 reads SGHTA; CDR2 reads FQGNSA. The CDR3 is 14 residues long. Between the trimmed V and J ends, which lost 5 bases and 2 bases, there was a span of 12 bases. The CDR3 reads CASSLLRGNTEAFF. DNA of the CDR3: TGTGCCAGCAGCCTCCTTAGGGGAAACACTGAAGCTTTCTTT.

CDR3 protein: CATKDTSTGELFF. In DNA form, the CDR3 reads TGTGCCACCAAGGACACATCTACCGGGGAGCTGTTTTTT. This rearrangement joins TRBV6-4 to TRBJ2-2, with a weak D call TRBD1 (5 bases). V dropped 10 bases and J dropped 5 bases, with 14 bases sitting between them. Germline loops: CDR1 MRHNA, CDR2 SNTAGT. This CDR3 contains 13 residues.

CDR3: CASSLSIGSSMSEQFF. CDR3 DNA: TGTGCCAGCAGTTTATCGATCGGTAGCAGCATGTCTGAGCAGTTCTTC. The chain recombines TRBV27 with TRBJ2-1, with unresolved D. Trimming pared 0 bases from V and 9 bases from J, leaving 18 bases between. This CDR3 region has 16 residues. Germline V CDR1 and CDR2: MNHEY, SMNVEV (reference sequence).

This CDR3 is CASQYATQGQPQHF. The CDR3 region has the DNA TGTGCCAGTCAATACGCCACCCAGGGGCAGCCCCAGCATTTT. The V and J genes are TRBV6-5 and TRBJ1-5; maybe TRBD1 (6 bases). V was shortened by 9 bases and J by 7 bases, with 19 bases between the two germline ends. CDR3 length: 14 residues. CDR1 and CDR2 from the germline V gene are MNHEY and SVGAGI.

This clone was seen once. V gene TRBV6-5 combines with J gene TRBJ2-7; weak D call: TRBD2 (5 bases). The V end lost 6 bases, the J end lost 4 bases, and 10 bases lay between the germline ends. Germline CDR1 is MNHEY and CDR2 is SVGAGI. The CDR3 length is 12 residues. The CDR3 nucleotides read TGTGCCAGCAGACTAGATAAGTACGAGCAGTACTTC. It translates to CASRLDKYEQYF.

CDR3 nucleotides: TGTGCCAGCAGTTTATTACAGGGCTCTGAAGCTTTCTTT. Protein product: CASSLLQGSEAFF. This chain connects TRBV12-3 or TRBV12-4 to TRBJ1-1; TRBD1 is a possible D gene (6 bases). This CDR3 spans 13 amino acids. V lost 2 bases and J lost 6, with 10 bases in between.

The V call is TRBV18, the J call TRBJ1-1; 12 bases match TRBD1. V lost 3 bases, J lost 5 bases, and 4 bases stayed unmatched. The germline V gene encodes CDR1 KGHSH and CDR2 LQKENI. The CDR3 is made up of 15 amino acids. CDR3 nucleotides: TGTGCCAGCTCACCGGGACAGGGGGCGAGGACTGAAGCTTTCTTT. Its translation: CASSPGQGARTEAFF.

CDR3 protein: CASSGADGEVYGYTF. In DNA, the CDR3 is TGTGCCAGCAGTGGGGCGGACGGTGAAGTCTATGGCTACACCTTC. The chain joins TRBV6-2 or TRBV6-3 to TRBJ1-2; TRBD1 might be the D (5 bases). Germline lookup yields CDR1 MNHEY and CDR2 SVGEGT. Trimming cost V 5 bases and J 4 bases, with 17 bases left between them. This CDR3 is built from 15 residues.

V gene TRBV19 combines with J gene TRBJ2-7; D possibly corresponds to TRBD2 (6 bases). The V end was cut by 7 bases, the J end by 3 bases, with 16 bases between. This CDR3 is built from 14 residues. Germline V gene lookup returns CDR1 LNHDA and CDR2 SQIVND (reference sequence). CDR3 DNA sequence: TGTGCCAGTACCCCCAGCGGGCAAGTCTACGAGCAGTACTTC. This encodes CASTPSGQVYEQYF.

The chain is built from TRBV18 and TRBJ1-1, with D possibly TRBD1 on 6 matching bases. CDR1 KGHSH and CDR2 LQKENI come from the germline V gene. The V end was cut by 8 bases, the J end by 0 bases, with 13 bases between. The CDR3 sequence is 14 residues long. The CDR3 loop is CASRRDTMNTEAFF. The CDR3 coding sequence is TGTGCCAGCCGCCGGGACACCATGAACACTGAAGCTTTCTTT.

This sequence joins TRBV9 and TRBJ1-1; 10 bases fit TRBD1. This CDR3 region has 19 residues. Germline CDR1 reads SGDLS; CDR2 reads YYNGEE. Trimming cost V 7 bases and J 0 bases; bases outside gene matches: 18. CDR3 sequence reads: CASHGTDPGQGNLNTEAFF. The CDR3, as DNA: TGTGCCAGCCATGGGACAGACCCGGGACAGGGGAACTTGAACACTGAAGCTTTCTTT. The full variable domain, with the rest looked up from reference TRBV9 and TRBJ1-1, is DSGVTQTPKHLITATGQRVTLRCSPRSGDLSVYWYQQSLDQGLQFLIQYYNGEERAKGNILERFSAQQFPDLHSELNLSSLELGDSALYFCASHGTDPGQGNLNTEAFFGQGTRLTVV.

The rearrangement joins TRBV28 to TRBJ2-6; D is ambiguous. Trimming took off 2 bases at V and 4 bases at J, with 18 bases between the two ends. Germline V gives CDR1 MDHEN, CDR2 SYDVKM. The CDR3 contains 18 residues. CDR3 loop: CASSLLDYDAGGANVLTF. The CDR3 DNA reads TGTGCCAGCAGTTTACTGGATTACGATGCCGGGGGGGCCAACGTCCTGACTTTC.